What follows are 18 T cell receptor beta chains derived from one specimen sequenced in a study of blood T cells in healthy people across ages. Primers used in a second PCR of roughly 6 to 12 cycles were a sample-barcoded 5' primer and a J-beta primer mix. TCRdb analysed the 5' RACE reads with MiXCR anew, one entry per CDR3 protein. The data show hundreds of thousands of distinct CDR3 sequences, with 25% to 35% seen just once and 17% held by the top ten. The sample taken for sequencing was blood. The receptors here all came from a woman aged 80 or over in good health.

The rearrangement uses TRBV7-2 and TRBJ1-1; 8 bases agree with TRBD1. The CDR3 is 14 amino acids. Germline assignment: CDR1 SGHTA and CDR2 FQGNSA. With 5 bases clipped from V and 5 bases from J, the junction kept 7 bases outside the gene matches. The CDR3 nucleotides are TGTGCCAGCAGCCAACGGCAGGGGGCTACTGAAGCTTTCTTT. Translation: CASSQRQGATEAFF.

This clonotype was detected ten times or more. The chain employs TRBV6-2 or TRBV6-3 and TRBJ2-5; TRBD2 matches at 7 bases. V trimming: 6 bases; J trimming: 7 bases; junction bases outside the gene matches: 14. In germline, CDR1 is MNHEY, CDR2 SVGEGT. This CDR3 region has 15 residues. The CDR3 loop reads CASRPATASGGTQYF. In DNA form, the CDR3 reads TGTGCCAGCAGACCAGCTACGGCTAGCGGTGGGACCCAGTACTTC.

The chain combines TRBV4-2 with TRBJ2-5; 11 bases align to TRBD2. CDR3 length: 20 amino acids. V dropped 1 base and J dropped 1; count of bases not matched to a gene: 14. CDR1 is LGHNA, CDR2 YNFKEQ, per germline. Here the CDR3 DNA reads TGTGCCAGCAGCCAAGGAGGCCCTAGCGGGGGGACGGGGCCCCAAGAGACCCAGTACTTC. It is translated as CASSQGGPSGGTGPQETQYF.

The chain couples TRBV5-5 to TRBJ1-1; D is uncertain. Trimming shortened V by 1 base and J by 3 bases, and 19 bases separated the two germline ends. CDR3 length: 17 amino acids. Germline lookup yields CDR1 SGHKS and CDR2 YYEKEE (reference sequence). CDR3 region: CASSLSLAGLEDTEAFF. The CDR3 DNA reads TGTGCCAGCAGCTTGTCTCTGGCAGGCCTTGAGGACACTGAAGCTTTCTTT.

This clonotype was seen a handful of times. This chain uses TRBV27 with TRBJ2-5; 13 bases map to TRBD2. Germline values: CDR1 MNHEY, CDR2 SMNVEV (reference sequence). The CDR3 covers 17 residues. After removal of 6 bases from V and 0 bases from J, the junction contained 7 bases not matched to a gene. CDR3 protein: CASSLWGLAGHQETQYF. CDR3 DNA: TGTGCCAGCAGCCTATGGGGACTAGCGGGGCACCAAGAGACCCAGTACTTC.

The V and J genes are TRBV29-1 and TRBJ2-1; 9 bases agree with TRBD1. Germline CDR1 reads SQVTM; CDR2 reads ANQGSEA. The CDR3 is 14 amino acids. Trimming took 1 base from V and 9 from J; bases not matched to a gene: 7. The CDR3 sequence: CSVEGQGVVGEQFF. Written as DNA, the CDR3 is TGCAGCGTTGAAGGACAGGGGGTAGTTGGTGAGCAGTTCTTC.

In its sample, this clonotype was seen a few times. Here the CDR3 DNA reads TGCAGTGCTTGGGACGGCCGGGCGGACATTCAGTACTTC. Amino acid sequence: CSAWDGRADIQYF. V usage is TRBV20-1 and J usage is TRBJ2-4; D is perhaps TRBD1 or TRBD2 (5 bases each). The CDR3 has 13 amino acids. CDR1 and CDR2 from the germline V gene are DFQATT and SNEGSKA (reference sequence). V dropped 5 bases and J dropped 8 bases, with 16 bases sitting between them.

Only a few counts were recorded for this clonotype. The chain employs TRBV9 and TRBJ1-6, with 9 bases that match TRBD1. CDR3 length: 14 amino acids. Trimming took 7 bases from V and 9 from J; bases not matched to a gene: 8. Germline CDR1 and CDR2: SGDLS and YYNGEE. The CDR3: CASQQGAYGSPLHF. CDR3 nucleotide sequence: TGTGCCAGCCAACAGGGGGCTTACGGTTCACCCCTCCACTTT.

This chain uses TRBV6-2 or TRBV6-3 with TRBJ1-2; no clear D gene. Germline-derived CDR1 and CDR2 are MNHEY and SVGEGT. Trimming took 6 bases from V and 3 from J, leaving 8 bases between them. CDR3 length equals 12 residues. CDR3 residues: CASRSTDYGYTF. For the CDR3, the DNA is TGTGCCAGCAGATCGACGGACTATGGCTACACCTTC.

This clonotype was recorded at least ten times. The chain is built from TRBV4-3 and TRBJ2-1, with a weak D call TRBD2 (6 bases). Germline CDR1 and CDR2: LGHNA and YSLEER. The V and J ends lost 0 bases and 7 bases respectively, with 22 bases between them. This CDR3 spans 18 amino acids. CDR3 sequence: CASSQDLHSGLRPNEQFF. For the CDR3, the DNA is TGCGCCAGCAGCCAAGACCTCCATTCGGGACTCCGGCCGAATGAGCAGTTCTTC.

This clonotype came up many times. CDR3 bases: TGTGCCAGCAGTCCGACAGGGGGCCGGGGCTACACCTTC. The encoded protein is CASSPTGGRGYTF. The chain recombines TRBV27 with TRBJ1-2; TRBD1 agrees at 10 bases. Germline lookup yields CDR1 MNHEY and CDR2 SMNVEV (reference sequence). V shed 5 bases and J 8 bases; nucleotides not matched to a gene: 5. This CDR3 is built from 13 residues.

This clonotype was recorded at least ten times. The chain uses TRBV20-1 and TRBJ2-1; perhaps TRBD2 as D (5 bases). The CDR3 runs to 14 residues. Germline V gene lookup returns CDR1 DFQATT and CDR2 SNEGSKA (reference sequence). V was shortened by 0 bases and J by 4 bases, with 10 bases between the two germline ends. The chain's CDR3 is CSARETMGYNEQFF. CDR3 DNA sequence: TGCAGTGCTAGAGAGACTATGGGTTACAATGAGCAGTTCTTC.

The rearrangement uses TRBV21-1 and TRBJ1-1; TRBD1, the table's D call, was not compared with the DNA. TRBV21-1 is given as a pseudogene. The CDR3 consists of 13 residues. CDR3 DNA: TGTGCCAGCAGCAACTATCGGGGGCCCCCAGCTTTCTTT. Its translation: CASSNYRGPPAFF.

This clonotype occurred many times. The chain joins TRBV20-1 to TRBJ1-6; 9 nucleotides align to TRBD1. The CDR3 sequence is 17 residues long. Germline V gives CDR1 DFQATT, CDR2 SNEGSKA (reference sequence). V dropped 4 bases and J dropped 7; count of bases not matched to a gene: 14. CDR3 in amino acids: CSAKSSTGGAQNSPLHF. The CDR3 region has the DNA TGCAGTGCTAAGAGCAGTACAGGGGGCGCCCAGAATTCACCCCTCCACTTT.

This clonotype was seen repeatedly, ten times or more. CDR3 sequence (DNA): TGTGCCAGCAGTAGGCGGGGGGCCCCTTGGGAGCAGTACTTC. Translating gives CASSRRGAPWEQYF. The chain carries TRBV7-9 and TRBJ2-7, with 8 bases fitting TRBD2. CDR1 is SEHNR, CDR2 FQNEAQ, per germline (reference sequence). The CDR3 totals 14 residues. V lost 6 bases and J lost 7; bases outside the gene matches: 11.

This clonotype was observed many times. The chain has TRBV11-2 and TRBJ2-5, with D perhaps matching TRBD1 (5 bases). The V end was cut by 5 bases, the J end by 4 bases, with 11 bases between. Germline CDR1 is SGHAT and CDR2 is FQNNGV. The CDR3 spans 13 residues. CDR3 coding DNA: TGTGCCAGCAGCCCCGCAGGGTTAGAGACCCAGTACTTC. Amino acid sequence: CASSPAGLETQYF. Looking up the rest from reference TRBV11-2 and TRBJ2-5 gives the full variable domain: EAGVAQSPRYKIIEKRQSVAFWCNPISGHATLYWYQQILGQGPKLLIQFQNNGVVDDSQLPKDRFSAERLKGVDSTLKIQPAKLEDSAVYLCASSPAGLETQYFGPGTRLLVL.

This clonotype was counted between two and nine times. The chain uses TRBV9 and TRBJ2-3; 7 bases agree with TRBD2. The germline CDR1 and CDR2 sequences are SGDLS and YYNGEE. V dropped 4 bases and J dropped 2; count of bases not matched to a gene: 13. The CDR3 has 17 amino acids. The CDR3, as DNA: TGTGCCAGCAGCCCCCCGGGGGGAGGGACTATCACAGATACGCAGTATTTT. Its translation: CASSPPGGGTITDTQYF.

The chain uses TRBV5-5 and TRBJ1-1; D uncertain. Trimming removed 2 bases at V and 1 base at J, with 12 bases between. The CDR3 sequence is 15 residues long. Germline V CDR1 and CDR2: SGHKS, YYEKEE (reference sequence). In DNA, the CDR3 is TGTGCCAGCAGCTTTGTTGGGGTCGGGAACACTGAAGCTTTCTTT. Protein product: CASSFVGVGNTEAFF.